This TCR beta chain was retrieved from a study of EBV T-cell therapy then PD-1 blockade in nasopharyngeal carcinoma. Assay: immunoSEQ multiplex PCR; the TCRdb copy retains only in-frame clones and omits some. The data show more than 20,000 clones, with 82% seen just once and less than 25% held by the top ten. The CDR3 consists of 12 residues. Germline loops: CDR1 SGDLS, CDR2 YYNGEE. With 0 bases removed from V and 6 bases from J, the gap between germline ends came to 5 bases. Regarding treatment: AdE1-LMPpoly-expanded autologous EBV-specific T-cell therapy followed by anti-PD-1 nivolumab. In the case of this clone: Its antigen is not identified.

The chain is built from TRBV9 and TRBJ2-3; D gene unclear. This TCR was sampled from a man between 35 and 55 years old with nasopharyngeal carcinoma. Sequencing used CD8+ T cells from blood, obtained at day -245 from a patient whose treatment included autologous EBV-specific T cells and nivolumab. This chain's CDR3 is CASSVATDTQYF. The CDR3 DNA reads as TGTGCCAGCAGCGTAGCTACGGATACGCAGTATTTT.